This T cell receptor (beta chain) was identified during a study of human thymus T cells (dated by TCRdb to the early 2020s). With respect to the entire study: TCR alpha and beta repertoires from about 8 infant thymus samples and a few related peripheral blood samples were characterized in the study. Donor ages ranging from about 7 to 250 days were recorded, and five to seven male and a couple of female infants were included in the cohort.

Immunologically healthy infants undergoing open corrective cardiac surgery for congenital heart defects in Finland were used as donors. During surgery, a small about 0.5-1 mL aliquot of peripheral blood was collected from four of the eight donors. Genomic DNA from blood samples was extracted from all available leukocytes rather than from a fixed cell number. ACK lysis buffer was used to remove erythrocytes from blood, and the leukocytes were stored at -70 degrees C as pellets. A QIAsymphony instrument was used to extract genomic DNA from frozen cell pellets. Here is what the overall study found, with its caveats: On average, thymus samples yielded about 810,000 unique TCRB clonotypes, whereas blood samples yielded approximately 90,000. Biased V and J gene segment usage appeared to be present in both thymic and peripheral blood repertoires.

Using the immunoSEQ multiplex PCR assay, the TCRB and TCRAD loci were amplified from a standardized quantity of quality-controlled genomic DNA. The V(D)J region was spanned by amplicons of a length sufficient to cover the CDR3 and to identify V and J genes. The amplicons were sequenced on an Illumina platform via the commercial immunoSEQ service. The paper's processing steps were these. Primer bias and sequencing errors were corrected using previously described methods, and TCRAD and TCRB definitions followed the IMGT database. Analysis of the repertoires was done with immunoSEQ Analyzer 3.0 and VDJTools and included basic statistics, V/J segment usage, diversity estimates, rarefaction and pairwise overlap. Diversity was estimated with Chao1, ChaoE, Efron-Thisted, Shannon and inverse Simpson indices, and also on datasets down-sampled to the smallest sample. Repertoire overlap was assessed by strict matching of CDR3 nucleotide sequence, V gene and J gene, and clustering was done by Jaccard-based multidimensional scaling. TCRdb provides this immuneACCESS table in a form limited to in-frame rearrangements. Some clones are lacking; in checked studies, under half of them reflect an unresolved V gene, and why the rest are absent is not known. V, J and clone size derive from that table, while D and trimming were established from the DNA sequence. This sample has 46,000 or so clones in its table, and around 95% of those were observed once. Of the sample, approximately 0.16% is held by the ten largest clones.

Concerning this clone itself: What antigen it recognizes has not been identified. No much larger clone is present one base from it, and per-base qualities are unavailable.

Via the germline V gene (reference sequence), CDR1 is MNHEY and CDR2 SMNVEV. V loses 4 bases, J loses 7 bases, and the germline ends lie 22 bases apart. From the cysteine through the phenylalanine, the CDR3 covers 16 amino acids. The retained sequence is limited to the CDR3, 48 bases, with the frame set at the first base. The rearranged chain carries TRBV27 and TRBJ1-2, with TRBD1 tentatively as D gene (6 bases match). Sequencing was carried out using blood. This TCR was recovered from a girl younger than two with a congenital heart defect but otherwise immunologically healthy. Read as DNA, the sequence is TGTGCCAGCAGTTCCAGACAGGCCGGTTGGGTGAGTGGCTACACCTTC. This gives the protein CASSSRQAGWVSGYTF.